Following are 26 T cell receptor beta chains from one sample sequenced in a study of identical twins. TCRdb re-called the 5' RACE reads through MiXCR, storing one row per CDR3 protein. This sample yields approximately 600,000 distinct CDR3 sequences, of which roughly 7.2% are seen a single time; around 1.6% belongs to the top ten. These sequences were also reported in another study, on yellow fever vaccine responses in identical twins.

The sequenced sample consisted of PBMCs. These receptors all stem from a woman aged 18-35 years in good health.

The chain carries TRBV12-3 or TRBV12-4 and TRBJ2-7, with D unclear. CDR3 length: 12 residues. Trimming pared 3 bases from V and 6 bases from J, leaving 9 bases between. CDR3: CASSFVPPEQYF. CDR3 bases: TGTGCCAGCAGTTTTGTTCCCCCCGAGCAGTACTTC.

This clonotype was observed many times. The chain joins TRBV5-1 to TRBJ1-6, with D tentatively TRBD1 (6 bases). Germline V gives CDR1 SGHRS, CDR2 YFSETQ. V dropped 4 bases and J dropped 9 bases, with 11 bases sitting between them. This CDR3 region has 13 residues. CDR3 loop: CASSKEGGSPLHF. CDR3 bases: TGCGCCAGCAGCAAAGAAGGGGGTTCACCCCTCCACTTT.

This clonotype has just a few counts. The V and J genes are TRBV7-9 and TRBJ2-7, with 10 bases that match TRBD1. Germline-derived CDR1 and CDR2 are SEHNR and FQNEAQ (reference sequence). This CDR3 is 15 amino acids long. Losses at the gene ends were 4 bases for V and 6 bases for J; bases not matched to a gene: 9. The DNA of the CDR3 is TGTGCCAGCAGCTCTACAGGGACAGGGGAAAGCGAGCAGTACTTC. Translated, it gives CASSSTGTGESEQYF.

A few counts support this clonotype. CDR3 amino acids: CASSQLAGGPYEQYF. CDR3 sequence (DNA): TGCGCCAGCAGCCAATTAGCGGGAGGGCCCTACGAGCAGTACTTC. This sequence joins TRBV4-1 and TRBJ2-7; TRBD2 matches 11 bases. The CDR3 is 15 amino acids. Germline V CDR1 and CDR2: MGHRA, YSYEKL. Losses at the gene ends were 2 bases for V and 2 bases for J; bases not matched to a gene: 2.

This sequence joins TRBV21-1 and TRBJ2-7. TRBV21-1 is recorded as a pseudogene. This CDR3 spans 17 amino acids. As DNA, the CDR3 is TGTGCCAGCAGCAAAGCGTGCACCGTTACCAACACCTACGAGCAGTACGTC. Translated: CASSKACTVTNTYEQYV.

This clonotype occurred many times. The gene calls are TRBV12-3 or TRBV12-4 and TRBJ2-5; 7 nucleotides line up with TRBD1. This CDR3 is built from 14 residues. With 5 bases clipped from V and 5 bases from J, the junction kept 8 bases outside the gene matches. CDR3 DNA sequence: TGTGCCAGCAGTCCCTGGAGCAGGGGGGAGACCCAGTACTTC. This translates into CASSPWSRGETQYF.

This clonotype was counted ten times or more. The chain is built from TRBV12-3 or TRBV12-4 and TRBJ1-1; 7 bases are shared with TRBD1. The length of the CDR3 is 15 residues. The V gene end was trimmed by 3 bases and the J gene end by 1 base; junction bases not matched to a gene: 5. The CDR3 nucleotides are TGTGCCAGCAGTTTCTGGACAGGCAGGAACACTGAAGCTTTCTTT. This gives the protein CASSFWTGRNTEAFF.

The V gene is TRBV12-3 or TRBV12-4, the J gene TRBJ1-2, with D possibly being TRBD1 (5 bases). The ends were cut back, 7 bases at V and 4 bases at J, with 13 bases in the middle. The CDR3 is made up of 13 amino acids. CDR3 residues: CASTTRVSYGYTF. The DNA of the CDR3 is TGTGCCAGCACCACCAGGGTCTCCTATGGCTACACCTTC.

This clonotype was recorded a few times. The CDR3 DNA follows: TGTGCCAGCTCAAGTGGAGGGACTGGGGCCAACGTCCTGACTTTC. Translated, it gives CASSSGGTGANVLTF. The chain joins TRBV7-8 to TRBJ2-6; a possible D gene is TRBD2 (6 bases). Between the trimmed V and J ends, which lost 8 bases and 2 bases, there was a span of 13 bases. Germline CDR1 reads SGHVS; CDR2 reads FQNEAQ. The CDR3 consists of 15 residues.

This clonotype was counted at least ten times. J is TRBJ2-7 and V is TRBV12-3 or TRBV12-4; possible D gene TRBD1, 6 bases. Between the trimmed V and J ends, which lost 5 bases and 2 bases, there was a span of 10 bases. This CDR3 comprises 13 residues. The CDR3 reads CASSLGHAYEQYF. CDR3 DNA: TGTGCCAGCAGTCTGGGACATGCCTACGAGCAGTACTTC.

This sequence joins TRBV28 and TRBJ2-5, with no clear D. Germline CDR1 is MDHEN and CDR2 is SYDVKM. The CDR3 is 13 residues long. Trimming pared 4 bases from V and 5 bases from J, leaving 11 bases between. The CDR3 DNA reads TGTGCCAGCAGTTCACGATGGTTCGAGACCCAGTACTTC. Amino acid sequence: CASSSRWFETQYF.

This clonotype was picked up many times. This CDR3 reads CASSYRGQENYGYTF. Here the CDR3 DNA reads TGTGCCAGCAGTTACCGGGGACAAGAAAACTATGGCTACACCTTC. The chain links TRBV6-8 to TRBJ1-2; a possible D gene is TRBD1 (6 bases). CDR1 is MNHGY and CDR2 is SAAAGT in the germline V gene. The CDR3 loop spans 15 amino acids. Between the trimmed V and J ends, which lost 2 bases and 2 bases, there was a span of 12 bases.

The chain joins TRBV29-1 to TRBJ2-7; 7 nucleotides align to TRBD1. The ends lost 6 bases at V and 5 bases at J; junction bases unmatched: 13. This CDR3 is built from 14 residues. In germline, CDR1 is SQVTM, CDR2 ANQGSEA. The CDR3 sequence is CSVPGIGTVNEQYF. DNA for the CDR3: TGCAGCGTGCCAGGTATAGGGACAGTGAACGAGCAGTACTTC.

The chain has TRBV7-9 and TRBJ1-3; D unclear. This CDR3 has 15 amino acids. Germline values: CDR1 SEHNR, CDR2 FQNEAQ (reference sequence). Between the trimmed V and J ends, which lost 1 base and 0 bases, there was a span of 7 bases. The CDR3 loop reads CASSLDASSGNTIYF. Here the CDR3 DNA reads TGTGCCAGCAGCTTAGATGCATCCTCTGGAAACACCATATATTTT.

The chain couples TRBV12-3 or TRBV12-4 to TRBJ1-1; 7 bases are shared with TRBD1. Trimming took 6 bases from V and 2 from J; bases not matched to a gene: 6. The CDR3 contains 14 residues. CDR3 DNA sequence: TGTGCCAGCAGAGCCACAGGGGTAAACACTGAAGCTTTCTTT. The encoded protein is CASRATGVNTEAFF.

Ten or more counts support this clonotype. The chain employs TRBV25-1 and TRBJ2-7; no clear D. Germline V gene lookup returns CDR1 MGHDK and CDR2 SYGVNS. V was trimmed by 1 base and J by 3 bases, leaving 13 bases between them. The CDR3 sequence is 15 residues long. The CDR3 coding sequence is TGTGCCAGCAGTGAATCACCCGGCCAGGACTACGAGCAGTACTTC. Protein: CASSESPGQDYEQYF.

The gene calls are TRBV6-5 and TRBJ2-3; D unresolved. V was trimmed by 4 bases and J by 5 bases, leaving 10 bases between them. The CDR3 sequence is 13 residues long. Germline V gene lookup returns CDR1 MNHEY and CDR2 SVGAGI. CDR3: CASSSRIIDTQYF. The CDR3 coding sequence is TGTGCCAGCAGTTCACGGATAATAGATACGCAGTATTTT.

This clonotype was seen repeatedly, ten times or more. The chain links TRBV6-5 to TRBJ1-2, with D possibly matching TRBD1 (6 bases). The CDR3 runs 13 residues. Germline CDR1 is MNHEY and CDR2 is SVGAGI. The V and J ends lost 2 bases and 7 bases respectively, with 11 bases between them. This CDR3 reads CASSYGGAAGYTF. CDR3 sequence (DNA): TGTGCCAGCAGTTACGGGGGGGCCGCTGGCTACACCTTC.

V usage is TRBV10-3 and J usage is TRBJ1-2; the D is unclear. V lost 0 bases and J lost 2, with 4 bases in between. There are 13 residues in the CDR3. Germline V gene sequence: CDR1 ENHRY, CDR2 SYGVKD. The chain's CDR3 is CAISESTNYGYTF. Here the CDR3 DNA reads TGTGCCATCAGTGAGTCGACAAACTATGGCTACACCTTC.

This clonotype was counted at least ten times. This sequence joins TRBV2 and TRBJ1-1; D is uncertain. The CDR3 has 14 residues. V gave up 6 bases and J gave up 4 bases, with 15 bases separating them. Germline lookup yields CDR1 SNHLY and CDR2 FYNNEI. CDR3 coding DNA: TGTGCCAGCAGCGGCCGAGCCCTACGCACTGAAGCTTTCTTT. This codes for CASSGRALRTEAFF.

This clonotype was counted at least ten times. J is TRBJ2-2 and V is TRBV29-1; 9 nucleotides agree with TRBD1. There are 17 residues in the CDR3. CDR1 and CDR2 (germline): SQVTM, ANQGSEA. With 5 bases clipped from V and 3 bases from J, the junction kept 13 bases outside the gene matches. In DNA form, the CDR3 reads TGCAGCGTTTTGGGACAGGGAATCGCGCCGGACACCGGGGAGCTGTTTTTT. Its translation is CSVLGQGIAPDTGELFF.

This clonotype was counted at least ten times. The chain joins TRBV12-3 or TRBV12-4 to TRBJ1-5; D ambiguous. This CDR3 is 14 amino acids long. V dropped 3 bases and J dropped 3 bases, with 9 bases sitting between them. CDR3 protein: CASSLAAPNQPQHF. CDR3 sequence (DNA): TGTGCCAGCAGTTTGGCGGCTCCCAATCAGCCCCAGCATTTT.

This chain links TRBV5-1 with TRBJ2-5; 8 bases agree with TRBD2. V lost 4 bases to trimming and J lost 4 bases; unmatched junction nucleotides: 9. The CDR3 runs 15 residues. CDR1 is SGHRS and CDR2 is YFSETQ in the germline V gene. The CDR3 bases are TGCGCCAGCAGCCCCGCCGGGGGGGTCTCAGAGACCCAGTACTTC. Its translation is CASSPAGGVSETQYF.

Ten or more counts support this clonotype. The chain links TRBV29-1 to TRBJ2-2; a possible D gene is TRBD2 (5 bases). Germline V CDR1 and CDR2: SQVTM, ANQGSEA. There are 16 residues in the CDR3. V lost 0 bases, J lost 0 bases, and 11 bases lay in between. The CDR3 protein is CSVEDRTPANTGELFF. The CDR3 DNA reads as TGCAGCGTTGAAGACAGGACTCCCGCGAACACCGGGGAGCTGTTTTTT.

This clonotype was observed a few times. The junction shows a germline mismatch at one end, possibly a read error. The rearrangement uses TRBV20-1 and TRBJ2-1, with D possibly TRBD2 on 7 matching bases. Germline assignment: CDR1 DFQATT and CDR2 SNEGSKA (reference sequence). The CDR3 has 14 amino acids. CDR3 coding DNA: TGCAGTGTTAGAGGGGGGGGGCCGGGTAATGAGCAGTTCTTC. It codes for CSVRGGGPGNEQFF.

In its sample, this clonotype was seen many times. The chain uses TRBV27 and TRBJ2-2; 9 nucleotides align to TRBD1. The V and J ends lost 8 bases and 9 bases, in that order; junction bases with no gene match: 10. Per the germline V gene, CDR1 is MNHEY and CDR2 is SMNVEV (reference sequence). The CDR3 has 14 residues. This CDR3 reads CASADRGGIRELFF. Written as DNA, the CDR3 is TGTGCCAGCGCCGACAGGGGGGGTATTCGGGAGCTGTTTTTT.